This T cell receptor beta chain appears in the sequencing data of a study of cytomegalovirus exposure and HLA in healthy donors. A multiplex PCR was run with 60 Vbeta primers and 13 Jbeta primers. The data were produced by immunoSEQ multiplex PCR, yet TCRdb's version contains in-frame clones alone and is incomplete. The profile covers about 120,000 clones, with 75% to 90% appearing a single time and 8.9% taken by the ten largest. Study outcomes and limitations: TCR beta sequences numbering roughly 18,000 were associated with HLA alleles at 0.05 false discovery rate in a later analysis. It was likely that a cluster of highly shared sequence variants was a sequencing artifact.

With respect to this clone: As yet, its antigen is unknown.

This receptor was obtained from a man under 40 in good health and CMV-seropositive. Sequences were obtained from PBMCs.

CDR3 coding DNA: TGTGCCAGCAGCTTGAAGGGACAGGGGACCATGAACACTGAAGCTTTCTTT. This codes for CASSLKGQGTMNTEAFF. The V and J genes are TRBV5-5 and TRBJ1-1; the match to TRBD1 covers 10 bases. The ends lost 1 base at V and 0 bases at J; junction bases unmatched: 6. The germline V gene has CDR1 SGHKS and CDR2 YYEKEE (reference sequence). This CDR3 spans 17 amino acids. Looking up the rest from reference TRBV5-5 and TRBJ1-1 gives the full variable domain: DAGVTQSPTHLIKTRGQQVTLRCSPISGHKSVSWYQQVLGQGPQFIFQYYEKEERGRGNFPDRFSARQFPNYSSELNVNALLLGDSALYLCASSLKGQGTMNTEAFFGQGTRLTVV.